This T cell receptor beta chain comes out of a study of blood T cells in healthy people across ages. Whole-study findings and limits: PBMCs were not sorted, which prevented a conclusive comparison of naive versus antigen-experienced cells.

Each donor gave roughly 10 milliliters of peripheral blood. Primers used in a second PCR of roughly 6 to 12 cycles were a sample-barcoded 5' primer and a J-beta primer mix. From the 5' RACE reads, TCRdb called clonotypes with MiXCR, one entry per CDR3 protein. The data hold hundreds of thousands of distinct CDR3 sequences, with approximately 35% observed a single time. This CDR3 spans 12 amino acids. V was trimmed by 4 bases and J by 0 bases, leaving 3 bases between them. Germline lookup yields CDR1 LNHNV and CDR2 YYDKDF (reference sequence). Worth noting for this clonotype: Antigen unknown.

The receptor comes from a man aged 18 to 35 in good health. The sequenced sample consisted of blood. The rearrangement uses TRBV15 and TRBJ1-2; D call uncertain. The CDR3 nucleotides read TGTGCCACCAGCAACCCTAACTATGGCTACACCTTC. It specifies CATSNPNYGYTF.